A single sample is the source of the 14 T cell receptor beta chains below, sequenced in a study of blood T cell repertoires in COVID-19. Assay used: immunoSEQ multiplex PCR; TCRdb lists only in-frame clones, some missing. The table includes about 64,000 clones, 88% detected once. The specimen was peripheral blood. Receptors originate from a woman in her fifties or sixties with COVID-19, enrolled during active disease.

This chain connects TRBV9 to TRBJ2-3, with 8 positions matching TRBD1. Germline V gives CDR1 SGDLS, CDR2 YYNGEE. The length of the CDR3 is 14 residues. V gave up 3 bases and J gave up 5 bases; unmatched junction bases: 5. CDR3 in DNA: TGTGCCAGCAGCGGTGGACAGGGCGAAGATACGCAGTATTTT. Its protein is CASSGGQGEDTQYF.

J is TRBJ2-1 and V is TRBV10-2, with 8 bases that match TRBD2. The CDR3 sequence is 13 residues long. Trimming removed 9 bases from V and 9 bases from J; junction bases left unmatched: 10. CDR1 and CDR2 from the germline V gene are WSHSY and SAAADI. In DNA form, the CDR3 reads TGCGCCAGTAGGTGGACTAGCACGCCTGAGCAGTTCTTC. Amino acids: CASRWTSTPEQFF.

CDR3 DNA: TGTGCCAGTCGGGACAGGGGGCGGACAACTAATGAAAAACTGTTTTTT. Amino acid sequence: CASRDRGRTTNEKLFF. The V call is TRBV19, the J call TRBJ1-4, with 12 bases that match TRBD1. This CDR3 has 16 residues. The junction had 4 bases not matched to a gene; V was cut back by 8 bases and J by 0 bases. Germline-derived CDR1 and CDR2 are LNHDA and SQIVND (reference sequence).

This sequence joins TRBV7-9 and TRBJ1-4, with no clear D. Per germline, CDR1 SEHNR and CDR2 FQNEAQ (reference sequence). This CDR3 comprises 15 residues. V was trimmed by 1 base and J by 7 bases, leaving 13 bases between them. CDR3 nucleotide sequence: TGTGCCAGCAGCTTAGACCAGTCTCTGGTTGAAAAACTGTTTTTT. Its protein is CASSLDQSLVEKLFF.

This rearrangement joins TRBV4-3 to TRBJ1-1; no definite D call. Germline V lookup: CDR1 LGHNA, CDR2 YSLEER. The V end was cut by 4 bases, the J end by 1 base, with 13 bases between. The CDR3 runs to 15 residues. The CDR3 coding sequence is TGCGCCAGCAGCCTCAGCGGGGTGACGAACACTGAAGCTTTCTTT. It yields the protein CASSLSGVTNTEAFF.

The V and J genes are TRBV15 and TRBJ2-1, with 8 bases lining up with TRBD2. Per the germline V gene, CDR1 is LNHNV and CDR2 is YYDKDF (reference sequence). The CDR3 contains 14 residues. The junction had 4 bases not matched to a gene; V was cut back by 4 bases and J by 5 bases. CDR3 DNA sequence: TGTGCCACCAGCAAAGGACTAGCCCACAATGAGCAGTTCTTC. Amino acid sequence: CATSKGLAHNEQFF. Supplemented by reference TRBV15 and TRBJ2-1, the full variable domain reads DAMVIQNPRYQVTQFGKPVTLSCSQTLNHNVMYWYQQKSSQAPKLLFHYYDKDFNNEADTPDNFQSRRPNTSFCFLDIRSPGLGDTAMYLCATSKGLAHNEQFFGPGTRLTVL.

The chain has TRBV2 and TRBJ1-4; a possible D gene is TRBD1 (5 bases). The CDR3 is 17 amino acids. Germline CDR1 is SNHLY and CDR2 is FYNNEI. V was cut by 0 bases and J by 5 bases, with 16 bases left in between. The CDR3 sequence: CASSEACLGAGNEKLFF. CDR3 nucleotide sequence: TGTGCCAGCAGTGAAGCTTGCCTTGGGGCAGGCAATGAAAAACTGTTTTTT.

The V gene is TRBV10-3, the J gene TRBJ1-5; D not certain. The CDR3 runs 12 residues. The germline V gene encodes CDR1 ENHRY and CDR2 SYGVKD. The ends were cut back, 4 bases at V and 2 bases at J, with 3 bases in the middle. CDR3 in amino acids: CAISAGNQPQHF. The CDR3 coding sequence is TGTGCCATCAGTGCCGGCAATCAGCCCCAGCATTTT.

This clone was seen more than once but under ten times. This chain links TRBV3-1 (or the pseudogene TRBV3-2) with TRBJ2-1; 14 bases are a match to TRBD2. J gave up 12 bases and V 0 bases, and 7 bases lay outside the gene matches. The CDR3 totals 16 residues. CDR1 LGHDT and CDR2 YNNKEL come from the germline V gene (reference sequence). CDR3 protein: CASSQDLGLAGVRQFF. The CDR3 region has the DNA TGTGCCAGCAGCCAAGATCTGGGACTAGCGGGAGTGCGGCAGTTCTTC.

CDR3 region: CASTPSRDRRGNEQFF. Here the CDR3 DNA reads TGTGCCAGCACCCCCTCCCGGGACAGGAGGGGGAATGAGCAGTTCTTC. This sequence joins TRBV5-5 and TRBJ2-1, with 8 bases lining up with TRBD1. The CDR3 loop spans 16 amino acids. CDR1 and CDR2 (germline): SGHKS, YYEKEE (reference sequence). Losses at the gene ends were 6 bases for V and 7 bases for J; bases not matched to a gene: 15.

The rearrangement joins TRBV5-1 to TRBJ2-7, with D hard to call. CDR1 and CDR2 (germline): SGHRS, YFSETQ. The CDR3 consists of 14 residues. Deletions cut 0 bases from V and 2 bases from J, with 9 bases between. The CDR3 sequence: CASSLVGSPYEQYF. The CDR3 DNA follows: TGCGCCAGCAGCTTGGTGGGCAGCCCCTACGAGCAGTACTTC.

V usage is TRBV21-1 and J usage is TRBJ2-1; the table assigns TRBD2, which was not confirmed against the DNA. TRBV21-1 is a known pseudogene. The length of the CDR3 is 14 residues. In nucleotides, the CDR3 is TGTGCCAGCACCAGGCGGAGGGAGGGGGGTGAGCAGTTCTTC. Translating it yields CASTRRREGGEQFF.

The CDR3 is CASRSTGAAGNTIYF. The CDR3 DNA reads TGTGCCAGCAGATCCACAGGGGCCGCAGGAAACACCATATATTTT. The V call is TRBV7-9, the J call TRBJ1-3, with TRBD1 matching 7 bases. Germline V gene data show CDR1 as SEHNR and CDR2 as FQNEAQ (reference sequence). This CDR3 contains 15 residues. J was trimmed by 4 bases and V by 6 bases; bases with no gene match: 9.

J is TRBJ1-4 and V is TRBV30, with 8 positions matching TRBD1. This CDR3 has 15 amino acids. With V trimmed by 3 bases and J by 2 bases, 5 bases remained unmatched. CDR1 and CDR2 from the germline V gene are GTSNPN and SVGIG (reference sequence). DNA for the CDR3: TGTGCCTGGAGAGCTCAGGGGGCGACTAATGAAAAACTGTTTTTT. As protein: CAWRAQGATNEKLFF.